The rows below give T cell receptor beta chains drawn from one sample of a study of blood T cells in healthy people across ages. Using its own MiXCR run on the 5' RACE reads, TCRdb lists one record per CDR3 protein. The profile shows hundreds of thousands of distinct CDR3 sequences, around 45% of them singletons. The sequenced sample consisted of blood. These receptor sequences come from a man aged 80 or over in good health. Each CDR3 is given with its conserved first and last residue. A D gene is named only where the DNA matches it firmly. Expanded clones get a size class; other rows say once, few or many, or leave the size out.

v_call,clone_size,cdr3_length,j_call,d_call,cdr3_nt,cdr3_aa
TRBV10-3,NA,13,TRBJ2-5,NA,TGTGCCATCGGGGGAAATCGAGGAGAGACCCAGTACTTC,CAIGGNRGETQYF
TRBV5-6,NA,14,TRBJ1-5,NA,TGTGCCAGCAGCCCATGGGACAGCAATCAGCCCCAGCATTTT,CASSPWDSNQPQHF
TRBV20-1,NA,12,TRBJ1-2,NA,TGCAGCGTTGACAGGTTAGACTATGGCTACACCTTC,CSVDRLDYGYTF
TRBV6-1,NA,17,TRBJ2-7,TRBD2,TGTGCCAGCAGTGAAAAGGGACCGGGACTAGCAGCATGGGAGCAGTACTTC,CASSEKGPGLAAWEQYF
TRBV28,NA,16,TRBJ2-5,NA,TGTGCCAGCAGTTTATCGAGCGCAAGCTCCTACAATGAGCAGTACTTC,CASSLSSASSYNEQYF
TRBV7-8,many,14,TRBJ2-5,TRBD1,TGTGCCAGCAGAGACCGGGACAGACAAGAGACCCAGTACTTC,CASRDRDRQETQYF
TRBV5-6,NA,15,TRBJ2-1,NA,TGTGCCAGCAGCGAATTTGACAGACCCTACAATGAGCAGTTCTTC,CASSEFDRPYNEQFF
TRBV4-2,many,17,TRBJ2-1,TRBD2,TGTGCCAGCAGCCAAGAACCCCTCGCTAGCGGGAGGGGTGAGCAGTTCTTC,CASSQEPLASGRGEQFF
TRBV5-1,few,15,TRBJ2-3,NA,TGCGCCAGCAGCACAACTAGGCCGGGCACAGATACGCAGTATTTT,CASSTTRPGTDTQYF
TRBV11-2,NA,13,TRBJ2-7,NA,TGTGCCAGCAGCCGAGACAGGCTCTACGAGCAGTACTTC,CASSRDRLYEQYF
TRBV12-5,NA,15,TRBJ2-5,NA,TGTGCTAGTGGTTTGGGTCAAATAGAGGGGGAGACCCAGTACTTC,CASGLGQIEGETQYF
TRBV20-1,NA,15,TRBJ1-6,TRBD1,TGCAGTGCTAGTGCCTCCGGGACAGTACGATCACCCCTCCACTTT,CSASASGTVRSPLHF
TRBV12-3/TRBV12-4,many,13,TRBJ2-7,TRBD1,TGTGCCAGCCTCTGGACAGGGCGTAGCGAGCAGTACTTC,CASLWTGRSEQYF
TRBV30,NA,13,TRBJ2-3,TRBD2,TGTGCAACATCACTAGCGGGAACGGATACGCAGTATTTT,CATSLAGTDTQYF
TRBV20-1,NA,14,TRBJ1-2,NA,TGCAGTGCTAGAGATGGAGAGACGGACTATGGCTACACCTTC,CSARDGETDYGYTF
TRBV7-2,NA,15,TRBJ2-7,NA,TGTGCCAGCAGCTTAGGTCCAGGGCCTTCCTACGAGCAGTACTTC,CASSLGPGPSYEQYF
TRBV4-3,few,13,TRBJ2-7,NA,TGCGCCAGCAGCCCGTTACAGGGCTACGAGCAGTACTTC,CASSPLQGYEQYF
TRBV7-9,NA,15,TRBJ1-2,NA,TGTGCCAGCAGTCCACGACTCGGGGAATCCTACGGCTACACCTTC,CASSPRLGESYGYTF
TRBV7-2,few,15,TRBJ2-1,NA,TGTGCCAGCAGCCCCGGGGATAGGACTGCACATGAGCAGTTCTTC,CASSPGDRTAHEQFF
TRBV6-2/TRBV6-3,NA,14,TRBJ2-3,NA,TGTGCCAGCAGTTACCTGACTGAGGCAGATACGCAGTATTTT,CASSYLTEADTQYF
TRBV5-1,few,15,TRBJ2-5,NA,TGCGCCAGCAGCTCGATCGGGGGGCGCTTGGAGACCCAGTACTTC,CASSSIGGRLETQYF
TRBV15,NA,15,TRBJ2-1,NA,TGTGCCACCAGCAGACGGGACGCCTCCTACAATGAGCAGTTCTTC,CATSRRDASYNEQFF
TRBV24-1,NA,16,TRBJ2-5,NA,TGTGCCACCAGTTCAGATGCGGGGCTGTACCAAGAGACCCAGTACTTC,CATSSDAGLYQETQYF
TRBV11-2,NA,13,TRBJ2-7,NA,TGTGCCCTCGGGCAGGGTAGAATCTCCGAGCAGTACTTC,CALGQGRISEQYF
TRBV20-1,NA,15,TRBJ2-4,NA,TGCAGTGCTAGAGATGGGGGCTTAGGGCTGAACATTCAGTACTTC,CSARDGGLGLNIQYF
TRBV2,few,11,TRBJ2-5,NA,TGTGCCAGCAACCTGGAGGGGACCCAGTACTTC,CASNLEGTQYF